Listed below are T cell receptor beta chains from one sample, sequenced in a study of beta chain features in type 1 diabetes. Sequencing was performed with immunoSEQ multiplex PCR; in TCRdb, only in-frame clones are kept and a portion is missing. The sample lists about 900,000 clones, roughly a sixth seen once, with 0.02% to 0.03% in the top ten. The specimen was naive CD4+ T cells from blood. The receptors come from a woman between 18 and 29 years old in good health. Both conserved end residues are part of each CDR3. Each record gives: J gene, clone size, V gene, D gene, CDR3 protein, CDR3 DNA. D genes are given only for firm matches. Not all rows give a size; the values are once, few, many and, for expanded clones, a class.

TRBJ1-1,-,TRBV10-2,TRBD1,CASTTSGTGNAEAFF,TGCGCCAGCACCACCAGCGGGACAGGGAACGCTGAAGCTTTCTTT
TRBJ2-3,few,TRBV29-1,TRBD2,CSAETSGATDTQYF,TGCAGCGCCGAGACTAGCGGAGCCACAGATACGCAGTATTTT
TRBJ2-5,-,TRBV5-4,-,CASSFEGETQYF,TGTGCCAGCAGCTTCGAGGGAGAGACCCAGTACTTC
TRBJ1-1,-,TRBV18,-,CASSPHEDGNTEAFF,TGTGCCAGCTCACCACATGAGGACGGGAACACTGAAGCTTTCTTT
TRBJ2-7,-,TRBV6-5,TRBD2,CASSYSWGEGYEQYF,TGTGCCAGCAGTTACTCGTGGGGGGAGGGCTACGAGCAGTACTTC
TRBJ1-2,few,TRBV28,TRBD1,CASSFPTGGNGYTF,TGTGCCAGCAGTTTTCCGACAGGGGGCAATGGCTACACCTTC
TRBJ2-5,-,TRBV5-1,-,CASSLALDSVRETQYF,TGCGCCAGCAGCTTGGCCCTCGACAGTGTAAGAGAGACCCAGTACTTC
TRBJ2-1,few,TRBV4-1,TRBD2,CASSQDSALAGLNEQFF,TGCGCCAGCAGCCAAGATTCAGCGCTAGCGGGATTAAATGAGCAGTTCTTC
TRBJ2-2,few,TRBV19,TRBD2,CASSSSGLAGDGNTGELFF,TGTGCCAGTAGTTCCTCGGGACTAGCGGGAGATGGAAACACCGGGGAGCTGTTTTTT
TRBJ2-4,few,TRBV5-1,TRBD2,CASSLLAGEGKNIQYF,TGCGCCAGCAGCTTACTAGCGGGAGAAGGCAAAAACATTCAGTACTTC
TRBJ2-5,-,TRBV29-1,TRBD1,CSVGWDSQETQYF,TGCAGCGTGGGCTGGGACAGCCAAGAGACCCAGTACTTC
TRBJ2-2,few,TRBV5-1,TRBD1,CASSSRGTMNTGELFF,TGCGCCAGCAGCTCCAGGGGGACAATGAACACCGGGGAGCTGTTTTTT
TRBJ2-7,once,TRBV6-4,TRBD2,CAIEAGTSLTYEQYF,TGTGCCATAGAAGCCGGGACTAGCTTAACTTACGAGCAGTACTTC
TRBJ1-1,-,TRBV11-2,-,CASSFRWGVTTEAFF,TGTGCCAGCAGCTTCCGCTGGGGGGTAACGACTGAAGCTTTCTTT
TRBJ1-1,-,TRBV5-4,TRBD1,CASSFGRGTEAFF,TGTGCCAGCAGCTTCGGCAGGGGGACTGAAGCTTTCTTT
TRBJ2-1,-,TRBV7-9,TRBD2,CASLRAGFYNEQFF,TGTGCCTCTTTACGAGCGGGATTTTACAATGAGCAGTTCTTC
TRBJ2-5,-,TRBV7-2,-,CASSAGRDTWIQYF,TGTGCCAGCAGCGCAGGACGGGACACTTGGATCCAGTACTTC
TRBJ2-1,-,TRBV7-6,TRBD2,CASRASGSEQFF,TGTGCCAGCAGGGCTAGCGGGAGTGAGCAGTTCTTC
TRBJ2-7,few,TRBV5-5,-,CASSLVGYEQYF,TGTGCCAGCAGCTTGGTGGGCTACGAGCAGTACTTC
TRBJ2-1,once,TRBV6-6,TRBD2,CASSSEGLAAYNEQFF,TGTGCCAGCAGTTCCGAGGGACTAGCGGCCTACAATGAGCAGTTCTTC
TRBJ2-1,-,TRBV27,TRBD2,CASSSRGSSEQFF,TGTGCCAGCAGTTCGCGGGGGTCCAGTGAGCAGTTCTTC
TRBJ1-5,-,TRBV18,TRBD1,CASSTGTGIANQPQHF,TGTGCCAGCTCAACCGGGACAGGGATAGCAAATCAGCCCCAGCATTTT
TRBJ2-3,few,TRBV13,TRBD2,CASRGLASSSTDTQYF,TGTGCCAGCAGGGGACTAGCCTCTTCCAGCACAGATACGCAGTATTTT
TRBJ1-4,few,TRBV5-4,TRBD1,CASSLAGTEINEKLFF,TGTGCCAGCAGCTTGGCCGGGACAGAAATTAATGAAAAACTGTTTTTT
TRBJ2-4,few,TRBV5-4,-,CASSLEGIQNIQYF,TGTGCCAGCAGCTTGGAGGGTATCCAAAACATTCAGTACTTC
TRBJ2-7,once,TRBV4-1,-,CASSLIAGERQYF,TGCGCCAGCAGCCTTATTGCTGGGGAAAGGCAGTACTTC
TRBJ2-3,-,TRBV9,TRBD1,CASSAPGQSTDTQYF,TGTGCCAGCAGCGCACCGGGACAGAGCACAGATACGCAGTATTTT
TRBJ2-1,few,TRBV5-1,-,CASSLAGSGYNEQFF,TGCGCCAGCAGCTTAGCTGGGTCCGGGTACAATGAGCAGTTCTTC
TRBJ2-4,few,TRBV7-9,TRBD1,CATQQGAKNIQYF,TGTGCCACCCAACAGGGGGCCAAAAACATTCAGTACTTC
TRBJ2-3,-,TRBV7-2,-,CASSLARADTQYF,TGTGCCAGCAGCTTAGCGCGGGCAGATACGCAGTATTTT